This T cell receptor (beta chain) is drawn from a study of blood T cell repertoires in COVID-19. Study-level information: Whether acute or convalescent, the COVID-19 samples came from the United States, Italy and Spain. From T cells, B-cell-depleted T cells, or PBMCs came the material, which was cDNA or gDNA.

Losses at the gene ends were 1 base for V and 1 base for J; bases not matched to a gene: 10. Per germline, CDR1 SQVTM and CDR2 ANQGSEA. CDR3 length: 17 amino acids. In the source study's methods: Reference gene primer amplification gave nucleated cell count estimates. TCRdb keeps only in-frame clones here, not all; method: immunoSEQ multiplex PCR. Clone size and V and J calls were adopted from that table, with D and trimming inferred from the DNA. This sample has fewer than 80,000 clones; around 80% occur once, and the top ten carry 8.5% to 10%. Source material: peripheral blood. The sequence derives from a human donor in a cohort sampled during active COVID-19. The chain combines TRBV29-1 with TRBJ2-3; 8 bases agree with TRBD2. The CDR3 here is CSVEVGSGTSGTDTQYF. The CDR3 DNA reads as TGCAGCGTTGAAGTTGGTAGCGGGACGTCGGGCACAGATACGCAGTATTTT.